These 29 T cell receptor beta chains were sequenced from one sample in a study of cytomegalovirus exposure and HLA in healthy donors. Repertoires were generated with immunoSEQ multiplex PCR, while TCRdb's copy carries only in-frame clones and drops some. This sample has under 150,000 clones, with approximately 90% found just once. Material for sequencing was PBMCs. The receptors shown here come from a woman aged 18 to 35 in good health and CMV-seropositive.

J is TRBJ1-2 and V is TRBV6-1, with 8 positions matching TRBD1. Germline V CDR1 and CDR2: MNHNS, SASEGT. J was trimmed by 7 bases and V by 4 bases; bases with no gene match: 11. The CDR3 totals 15 residues. The CDR3 DNA reads as TGTGCCAGCAGTGGGACAGGGTCCTCTTCGGGTGGCTACACCTTC. Its protein is CASSGTGSSSGGYTF.

The CDR3 sequence: CASSVVGTGLDTQYF. The CDR3 DNA sequence: TGTGCCAGCAGCGTAGTCGGGACAGGGTTAGATACGCAGTATTTT. This chain links TRBV9 with TRBJ2-3, with 9 positions matching TRBD1. The CDR3 extends over 15 amino acids. Germline V CDR1 and CDR2: SGDLS, YYNGEE. Trimming took 0 bases from V and 5 from J; bases not matched to a gene: 4.

This clone has just one count. V usage is TRBV14 and J usage is TRBJ2-7, with a tentative D call TRBD2 (5 bases). CDR3 length: 17 residues. Germline V gene sequence: CDR1 SGHDN, CDR2 FVKESK. Trimming pared 0 bases from V and 1 base from J, leaving 16 bases between. The DNA for the CDR3 is TGTGCCAGCAGCCAAGACCCTGGAGGCGCCAGATCCTACGAGCAGTACTTC. Translation gives CASSQDPGGARSYEQYF.

V is TRBV7-9 and J is TRBJ1-3; TRBD1 agrees at 7 bases. After removal of 3 bases from V and 0 bases from J, the junction contained 5 bases not matched to a gene. Germline lookup yields CDR1 SEHNR and CDR2 FQNEAQ (reference sequence). The CDR3 consists of 16 residues. CDR3 protein: CASSFRQGGSGNTIYF. CDR3 DNA: TGTGCCAGCAGCTTCAGACAGGGAGGCTCTGGAAACACCATATATTTT.

V usage is TRBV19 and J usage is TRBJ1-1; weak D call: TRBD1 (6 bases). V was trimmed by 6 bases and J by 0 bases, leaving 14 bases between them. CDR1 is LNHDA and CDR2 is SQIVND in the germline V gene (reference sequence). CDR3 size: 15 residues. The CDR3 DNA sequence: TGTGCCAGTAGACTGGCAGGGGCTCTGAACACTGAAGCTTTCTTT. It encodes CASRLAGALNTEAFF.

The chain recombines TRBV7-2 with TRBJ2-3; 11 bases are shared with TRBD2. Germline CDR1 reads SGHTA; CDR2 reads FQGNSA. After removal of 1 base from V and 4 bases from J, the junction contained 7 bases not matched to a gene. The length of the CDR3 is 17 residues. DNA of the CDR3: TGTGCCAGCAGCTTAGTGCTAGCGGGAGGCTTCGCAGATACGCAGTATTTT. Its translation is CASSLVLAGGFADTQYF.

The chain carries TRBV30 and TRBJ1-1; TRBD1 might be the D (5 bases). CDR1 is GTSNPN, CDR2 SVGIG, per germline (reference sequence). Trimming shortened V by 5 bases and J by 0 bases, and 16 bases separated the two germline ends. The CDR3 contains 15 residues. The DNA of the CDR3 is TGTGCCTGGCGTTCTCCAGGGAATTTGAACACTGAAGCTTTCTTT. Encoded protein: CAWRSPGNLNTEAFF.

The chain is built from TRBV11-3 and TRBJ2-7, with TRBD1 as a possible D gene (6 bases). CDR3 length: 13 residues. Germline V gene data show CDR1 as SGHNT and CDR2 as YENEEA. Trimming removed 5 bases at V and 4 bases at J, with 12 bases between. In DNA, the CDR3 is TGTGCCAGCAGCACCGAAGGGGGTTACGAGCAGTACTTC. Translation gives CASSTEGGYEQYF. Full variable domain (outside the CDR3, taken from reference TRBV11-3 and TRBJ2-7): EAGVVQSPRYKIIEKKQPVAFWCNPISGHNTLYWYLQNLGQGPELLIRYENEEAVDDSQLPKDRFSAERLKGVDSTLKIQPAELGDSAVYLCASSTEGGYEQYFGPGTRLTVT.

J is TRBJ1-4 and V is TRBV6-1; the D is unclear. The CDR3 consists of 13 residues. V was cut by 3 bases and J by 4 bases, with 6 bases left in between. Germline CDR1 is MNHNS and CDR2 is SASEGT. CDR3 nucleotide sequence: TGTGCCAGCAGTGACCGAGTTAATGAAAAACTGTTTTTT. Translation gives CASSDRVNEKLFF.

J is TRBJ1-1 and V is TRBV4-2; TRBD1 agrees at 12 bases. This CDR3 comprises 17 residues. V was pared by 1 base and J by 4 bases, with 7 bases of the junction left unmatched. Per the germline V gene, CDR1 is LGHNA and CDR2 is YNFKEQ. CDR3 sequence: CASSQGYGTGGFTEAFF. CDR3 sequence (DNA): TGTGCCAGCAGCCAAGGGTACGGGACAGGGGGCTTCACTGAAGCTTTCTTT.

As to this clone: Other DNA sequences in the sample encode the same CDR3. The rearrangement links TRBV29-1 to TRBJ1-1, with D possibly being TRBD1 (5 bases). Trimming cost V 4 bases and J 5 bases, with 8 bases left between them. CDR1 and CDR2 (germline): SQVTM, ANQGSEA. CDR3 length: 11 residues. Here the CDR3 DNA reads TGCAGCGTTGGGGGGGGTACTGAAGCTTTCTTT. Protein: CSVGGGTEAFF.

The chain employs TRBV10-1 and TRBJ1-1; the D gene is possibly TRBD1 (6 bases). V gave up 2 bases and J gave up 7 bases, with 23 bases separating them. Looked up from germline, CDR1 is WNHNN and CDR2 is SYGVQD (reference sequence). The CDR3 runs to 17 residues. CDR3 coding DNA: TGCGCCAGCAGTGAGCCGACGCGACAGGCTTTGTCTTGTGAAGCTTTCTTT. Protein sequence: CASSEPTRQALSCEAFF.

The table lists this clone with a few counts. The CDR3 DNA reads TGTGCCTGGAGTGCCACAGGGTTCTATGGCTACACCTTC. This sequence encodes CAWSATGFYGYTF. The chain uses TRBV30 and TRBJ1-2, with D maybe TRBD1 (6 bases). Deletions cut 1 base from V and 4 bases from J, with 10 bases between. The CDR3 is 13 residues long. Per germline, CDR1 GTSNPN and CDR2 SVGIG (reference sequence).

The chain has TRBV9 and TRBJ2-2; D may be TRBD1 (6 bases). CDR1 is SGDLS and CDR2 is YYNGEE in the germline V gene. This CDR3 comprises 19 residues. V lost 1 base and J 5 bases, leaving 24 bases between the germline ends. The CDR3 DNA is TGTGCCAGCAGCGTAACGACCCCCACACAGGGAAGGGGAACCGGGGAGCTGTTTTTT. It specifies CASSVTTPTQGRGTGELFF.

In this sample, this clone turned up once. V is TRBV7-6 and J is TRBJ1-1; unclear D gene. Germline V gene data show CDR1 as SGHVS and CDR2 as FNYEAQ. The CDR3 loop spans 12 amino acids. V was pared by 4 bases and J by 0 bases, with 3 bases between. CDR3 DNA: TGTGCCAGCAGCTCGGTGAACACTGAAGCTTTCTTT. It specifies CASSSVNTEAFF.

CDR3 nucleotide sequence: TGTGCCACCAGCAGAGGACAGGGCCTGAACACTGAAGCTTTCTTT. Protein product: CATSRGQGLNTEAFF. The genes are TRBV15 and TRBJ1-1; 7 bases align to TRBD1. Germline V gene lookup returns CDR1 LNHNV and CDR2 YYDKDF (reference sequence). The CDR3 is 15 residues long. The J segment lost 0 bases and the V segment lost 1 base, leaving 2 bases of the junction unmatched.

This chain connects TRBV12-5 to TRBJ1-1, with a possible D match to TRBD1 (5 bases). Trimming removed 5 bases from V and 4 bases from J, with 8 bases in between. Germline CDR1 is LGHNT and CDR2 is FRNRAP. The CDR3 consists of 12 residues. CDR3: CASGRGSTEAFF. DNA for the CDR3: TGTGCTAGTGGTCGGGGGAGCACTGAAGCTTTCTTT.

The chain combines TRBV7-3 with TRBJ2-2, with 9 bases matching TRBD1. This CDR3 has 14 residues. From germline, CDR1 is SGHTA and CDR2 FQGTGA. Germline trimming cut 6 bases from V and 5 bases from J; bases unmatched to any gene: 4. The CDR3 reads CASRGQGSTGELFF. The CDR3 region has the DNA TGTGCCAGCAGGGGACAGGGATCAACCGGGGAGCTGTTTTTT.

V is TRBV30 and J is TRBJ1-1, with a possible D match to TRBD1 (6 bases). The CDR3 totals 13 residues. Germline CDR1 reads GTSNPN; CDR2 reads SVGIG (reference sequence). V was shortened by 5 bases and J by 3 bases, with 13 bases between the two germline ends. CDR3 loop: CAWGYRVDTEAFF. The CDR3, as DNA: TGTGCCTGGGGATACAGGGTTGACACTGAAGCTTTCTTT.

In this sample, this clone turned up once. The V call is TRBV19, the J call TRBJ1-6; D call uncertain. The CDR3 is 14 residues long. Trimming removed 4 bases at V and 7 bases at J, with 11 bases between. Germline assignment: CDR1 LNHDA and CDR2 SQIVND (reference sequence). CDR3 nucleotide sequence: TGTGCCAGTAGTAACCGCGGTACCAATTCACCCCTCCACTTT. Protein: CASSNRGTNSPLHF. The variable domain in full, with the rest retrieved from reference TRBV19 and TRBJ1-6, is DGGITQSPKYLFRKEGQNVTLSCEQNLNHDAMYWYRQDPGQGLRLIYYSQIVNDFQKGDIAEGYSVSREKKESFPLTVTSAQKNPTAFYLCASSNRGTNSPLHFGNGTRLTVT.

The DNA of the CDR3 is TGCGCCAGCAGCTTGTCATACAATGAGCAGTTCTTC. This gives the protein CASSLSYNEQFF. The chain couples TRBV5-1 to TRBJ2-1, with no clear D. Germline CDR1 and CDR2: SGHRS and YFSETQ. This CDR3 is 12 amino acids long. V gave up 1 base and J gave up 4 bases, with 3 bases separating them. The complete variable domain, with remaining parts taken from reference TRBV5-1 and TRBJ2-1, reads KAGVTQTPRYLIKTRGQQVTLSCSPISGHRSVSWYQQTPGQGLQFLFEYFSETQRNKGNFPGRFSGRQFSNSRSEMNVSTLELGDSALYLCASSLSYNEQFFGPGTRLTVL.

The rearrangement joins TRBV7-9 to TRBJ1-1; TRBD1 matches at 9 bases. This CDR3 spans 12 amino acids. Losses at the gene ends were 3 bases for V and 9 bases for J; bases not matched to a gene: 2. From germline, CDR1 is SEHNR and CDR2 FQNEAQ (reference sequence). CDR3 protein: CASSLGTGQAFF. Written as DNA, the CDR3 is TGTGCCAGCAGCTTGGGGACAGGGCAAGCTTTCTTT. The variable domain in full, with the rest retrieved from reference TRBV7-9 and TRBJ1-1, is DTGVSQNPRHKITKRGQNVTFRCDPISEHNRLYWYRQTLGQGPEFLTYFQNEAQLEKSRLLSDRFSAERPKGSFSTLEIQRTEQGDSAMYLCASSLGTGQAFFGQGTRLTVV.

In DNA form, the CDR3 reads TGTGCCAGCAGCTCAAACGACAGGTACTCGAACTATGGCTACACCTTC. This gives the protein CASSSNDRYSNYGYTF. The chain uses TRBV5-6 and TRBJ1-2, with D perhaps TRBD1 (6 bases). With 3 bases removed from V and 2 bases from J, the gap between germline ends came to 17 bases. The germline gives CDR1 SGHDT, CDR2 YYEEEE. The CDR3 totals 16 residues.

The rearrangement uses TRBV5-1 and TRBJ2-1; D is possibly TRBD2 (7 bases). Trimming removed 0 bases at V and 4 bases at J, with 11 bases between. This CDR3 comprises 15 residues. Germline CDR1 reads SGHRS; CDR2 reads YFSETQ. CDR3 nucleotide sequence: TGCGCCAGCAGCTTGGGGGGGGGCGAGTACAATGAGCAGTTCTTC. Translation: CASSLGGGEYNEQFF.

The rearrangement links TRBV6-1 to TRBJ1-2, with D hard to call. Germline CDR1 and CDR2: MNHNS and SASEGT. The V and J ends lost 2 bases and 8 bases respectively, with 9 bases between them. The CDR3 is 12 residues long. The CDR3 DNA reads TGTGCCAGCAGTGAAAGGCTGAGGGGCTACACCTTC. Protein product: CASSERLRGYTF.

This chain connects TRBV6-1 to TRBJ1-1; no firm D call. Germline loops: CDR1 MNHNS, CDR2 SASEGT. This CDR3 contains 14 residues. V gave up 4 bases and J gave up 6 bases, with 15 bases separating them. The CDR3 DNA follows: TGTGCCAGCAGTGTTAGGCCGGGAGGCGCTGAAGCTTTCTTT. This sequence encodes CASSVRPGGAEAFF.

This rearrangement joins TRBV19 to TRBJ2-5; TRBD2 agrees at 10 bases. From germline, CDR1 is LNHDA and CDR2 SQIVND (reference sequence). The CDR3 runs 15 residues. The V gene end was trimmed by 7 bases and the J gene end by 2 bases; junction bases not matched to a gene: 7. The CDR3 nucleotides read TGTGCCAGTAAACCTAGCGGGGGCCTGCAAGAGACCCAGTACTTC. Translating gives CASKPSGGLQETQYF.

This rearrangement joins TRBV2 to TRBJ2-1, with D perhaps TRBD1 (5 bases). Germline lookup yields CDR1 SNHLY and CDR2 FYNNEI. The length of the CDR3 is 16 residues. The germline V and J ends were trimmed by 3 bases and 2 bases, with 14 bases remaining between them. CDR3 in DNA: TGTGCCAGCAGTGAGGCAGGGAAGAAAGCCTACAATGAGCAGTTCTTC. Amino acid sequence: CASSEAGKKAYNEQFF.

V is TRBV19 and J is TRBJ2-7; possible D gene TRBD2, 6 bases. Trimming took 6 bases from V and 4 from J, leaving 16 bases between them. Germline V gene sequence: CDR1 LNHDA, CDR2 SQIVND (reference sequence). The CDR3 is 14 residues long. In DNA, the CDR3 is TGTGCCAGTAGATACAACCGGGAGCGATACGAGCAGTACTTC. Amino acid sequence: CASRYNRERYEQYF.